The 18 T cell receptor beta chains given below trace back to one sample, sequenced in a study of tumor-infiltrating lymphocytes in oesophageal squamous cell carcinoma. TCRdb redid the calling of the PCR reads with MiXCR, one entry per CDR3 protein. The data contain about 11,000 distinct CDR3 sequences, approximately 59% of them singletons. The sample comprised esophageal tumor tissue. These receptors originate from a male donor with esophageal squamous cell carcinoma.

This chain links TRBV28 with TRBJ2-5; a possible D gene is TRBD1 (6 bases). Germline CDR1 is MDHEN and CDR2 is SYDVKM. This CDR3 contains 14 residues. The V end lost 2 bases, the J end lost 4 bases, and 11 bases lay between the germline ends. The CDR3 DNA sequence: TGTGCCAGCAGTTTACTGGGGGCTGGAGAGACCCAGTACTTC. Amino acids: CASSLLGAGETQYF.

This clonotype is labeled as medium-sized (0.01 to 0.1%). The rearrangement uses TRBV24-1 and TRBJ1-2; D possibly corresponds to TRBD1 (5 bases). CDR1 and CDR2 from the germline V gene are KGHDR and SFDVKD. The germline V and J ends were trimmed by 9 bases and 1 base, with 17 bases remaining between them. CDR3 length: 15 residues. For the CDR3, the DNA is TGTGCCACCCAAGGGAGGGGCGAACATAACTATGGCTACACCTTC. This translates into CATQGRGEHNYGYTF.

Concerning this clonotype itself: It is likely a read error, because the conserved phenylalanine at the end of the CDR3 is missing. The DNA is left out, because the CDR3 cannot be placed on it with certainty; the CDR3 is given as TCRdb lists it. The chain recombines TRBV7-4 with TRBJ2-7; no check of the table's D call, TRBD2, against the DNA was made. 16 amino acids form the CDR3, both terminal residues included. Germline V gene sequence: CDR1 SGHVT, CDR2 SQSDAQ. Here the CDR3 reads CASSFSGLRNEQYFGS.

This clonotype was seen only a few times. A much bigger clone sits one base away, suggesting this may be a read error. The V call is TRBV27, the J call TRBJ2-5; 14 nucleotides agree with TRBD2. This CDR3 comprises 17 residues. From germline, CDR1 is MNHEY and CDR2 SMNVEV (reference sequence). J was trimmed by 11 bases and V by 6 bases; bases with no gene match: 17. In DNA, the CDR3 is TGTGCCAGCAGCTCCAACCTAGGACTAGCGGGAGGCAATGAGCAGTACTTC. This gives the protein CASSSNLGLAGGNEQYF.

A word on this clonotype: The CDR3 does not close with the conserved phenylalanine or tryptophan, likely indicating a read error. The DNA is omitted, as the CDR3 cannot be located on it reliably, and the CDR3 follows TCRdb's listing. The V and J genes are TRBV7-8 and TRBJ2-3; the table assigns TRBD1, which was not confirmed against the DNA. Germline lookup yields CDR1 SGHVS and CDR2 FQNEAQ. The CDR3 length equals 14 residues, ends included. CDR3 loop: CASSLRTTQETQYV.

CDR3 nucleotide sequence: TGTGCCAGCAGCTTAGGGGGCGGGAGTTCGGCAGAGACCCAGTACTTC. Protein sequence: CASSLGGGSSAETQYF. This chain joins TRBV7-2 and TRBJ2-1, with 7 bases identical to TRBD2. The DNA end is a closer match to TRBJ2-5, so the J assignment may be wrong. In germline, CDR1 is SGHTA, CDR2 FQGNSA. There are 16 residues in the CDR3.

This sequence joins TRBV18 and TRBJ2-5; 14 bases match TRBD2. The DNA matches TRBJ2-1 better at its end, which makes the J call doubtful. The germline gives CDR1 KGHSH, CDR2 LQKENI. CDR3 length: 21 amino acids. Written as DNA, the CDR3 is TGTGCCAGCTCACCCAGAATGTTACCGGGACTAGCGGGAGTCCCCTACAATGAGCAGTTCTTC. Protein product: CASSPRMLPGLAGVPYNEQFF.

The V gene is TRBV7-6, the J gene TRBJ2-3, with D uncertain. The V and J ends lost 8 bases and 0 bases respectively, with 12 bases between them. The germline gives CDR1 SGHVS, CDR2 FNYEAQ. This CDR3 spans 14 amino acids. The CDR3 DNA sequence: TGTGCCAGCGCTGTTTCAAGGAGCACAGATACGCAGTATTTT. This codes for CASAVSRSTDTQYF.

Notes on this clonotype: A much larger clone is a single base away; this may be a read error. The chain couples TRBV7-2 to TRBJ2-6, with 7 bases identical to TRBD1. The length of the CDR3 is 17 residues. Germline trimming cut 6 bases from V and 2 bases from J; bases unmatched to any gene: 10. In germline, CDR1 is SGHTA, CDR2 FQGNSA. CDR3 coding DNA: TGTGCCAGCAGATTAAATCAAGGGGGCGCTGGGGCCAACGTCCTGACTTTC. Residues: CASRLNQGGAGANVLTF.

The CDR3 DNA reads TGTGCCAGCAGCTTGACTAGCGGGGGGGCGGCGGATACGCAGTACTTC. Its protein product is CASSLTSGGAADTQYF. V is TRBV7-2 and J is TRBJ1-6, with TRBD2 matching over 14 bases. The last part of the DNA fits TRBJ2-7 better; the J call may be wrong. This CDR3 region has 16 residues. Germline CDR1 and CDR2: SGHTA and FQGNSA.

This sequence joins TRBV6-1 and TRBJ2-1; a possible D gene is TRBD1 (6 bases). Matching the DNA end better, TRBJ2-4 makes the J call doubtful. CDR3 size: 15 residues. Germline lookup yields CDR1 MNHNS and CDR2 SASEGT. CDR3 sequence (DNA): TGTGCCAGCAGTGAAATTGGAACAGGGAGAAACATTCAGTACTTC. Amino acid sequence: CASSEIGTGRNIQYF.

This clonotype has just a few counts. Since the CDR3 does not end with the conserved phenylalanine or tryptophan, this likely comes from a read error. It is unclear where the CDR3 begins or ends on the DNA, so no DNA is shown, and the CDR3 is as TCRdb lists it. V and J are TRBV5-4 and TRBJ2-1; TRBD1 is the table's D call and was not checked against the DNA. Germline CDR1 SGHNT, CDR2 YYREEE (reference sequence). With termini counted, the CDR3 has 9 amino acids. The CDR3 is CASSLWGGT.

This clonotype appeared once. The V gene is TRBV7-3, the J gene TRBJ2-4; a possible D gene is TRBD2 (5 bases). Germline assignment: CDR1 SGHTA and CDR2 FQGTGA. This CDR3 has 13 residues. Between the trimmed V and J ends, which lost 3 bases and 8 bases, there was a span of 11 bases. The CDR3, as DNA: TGTGCCAGCAGCTTGGGGAAGGGAGACATTCAGTACTTC. Its protein is CASSLGKGDIQYF.

The gene calls are TRBV29-1 and TRBJ1-5; D unclear. The CDR3 extends over 12 amino acids. CDR1 is SQVTM, CDR2 ANQGSEA, per germline. Deletions cut 4 bases from V and 5 bases from J, with 9 bases between. The CDR3 DNA reads as TGCAGCGTTGGGGGTTTCGATCAGCCCCAGCATTTT. As protein: CSVGGFDQPQHF.

The chain uses TRBV7-9 and TRBJ2-5, with D possibly TRBD1 on 7 matching bases. Per the germline V gene, CDR1 is SEHNR and CDR2 is FQNEAQ (reference sequence). With 5 bases removed from V and 11 bases from J, the gap between germline ends came to 24 bases. The CDR3 contains 15 residues. The CDR3 region is CASSLQGTLNRGQYF. The CDR3 DNA follows: TGTGCCAGCAGCCTACAGGGGACACTTAACCGGGGGCAGTACTTC.

The rearrangement uses TRBV7-6 and TRBJ2-6, with a possible D match to TRBD1 (5 bases). Germline assignment: CDR1 SGHVS and CDR2 FNYEAQ. The ends were cut back, 0 bases at V and 3 bases at J, with 9 bases in the middle. This CDR3 contains 16 residues. CDR3 in amino acids: CASSLAQGFGANVLTF. CDR3 bases: TGTGCCAGCAGCTTAGCTCAGGGTTTTGGGGCCAACGTCCTGACTTTC.

This clonotype was seen a single time. This sequence joins TRBV6-1 and TRBJ1-1; 10 bases match TRBD2. The DNA end favors TRBJ2-7, so the J call may be wrong. In germline, CDR1 is MNHNS, CDR2 SASEGT. CDR3 length equals 16 residues. The CDR3, as DNA: TGTGCCAGCAGCGCACTAAGCAGCGGGAGGGCCTACGAGCAGTACTTC. Translated: CASSALSSGRAYEQYF.

This chain links TRBV11-3 with TRBJ2-5; tentatively, D is TRBD2 (6 bases). The CDR3 has 15 residues. Germline loops: CDR1 SGHNT, CDR2 YENEEA. Trimming left V 1 base short and J 4 bases short, with 13 bases between. For the CDR3, the DNA is TGTGCCAGCAGCTTAGGATTGCGGGACGGAGAGACCCAGTACTTC. Amino acid sequence: CASSLGLRDGETQYF. The variable domain in full, with the rest retrieved from reference TRBV11-3 and TRBJ2-5, is EAGVVQSPRYKIIEKKQPVAFWCNPISGHNTLYWYLQNLGQGPELLIRYENEEAVDDSQLPKDRFSAERLKGVDSTLKIQPAELGDSAVYLCASSLGLRDGETQYFGPGTRLLVL.